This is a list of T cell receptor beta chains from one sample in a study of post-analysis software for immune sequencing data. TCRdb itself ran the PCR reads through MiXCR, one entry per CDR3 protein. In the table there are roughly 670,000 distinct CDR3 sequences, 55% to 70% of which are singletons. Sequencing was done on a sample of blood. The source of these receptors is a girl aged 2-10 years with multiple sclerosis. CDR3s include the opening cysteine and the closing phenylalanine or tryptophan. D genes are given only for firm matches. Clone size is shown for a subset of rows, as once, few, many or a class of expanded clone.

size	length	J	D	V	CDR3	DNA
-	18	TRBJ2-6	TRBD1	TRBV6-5	CASSYSWTGTRGANVLTF	TGTGCCAGCAGTTACAGTTGGACAGGGACGAGAGGGGCCAACGTCCTGACTTTC
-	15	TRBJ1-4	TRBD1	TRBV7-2	CASSPPRTGNEKLFF	TGTGCCAGCAGCCCCCCCAGGACAGGGAATGAAAAACTGTTTTTT
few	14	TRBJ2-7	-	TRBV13	CASSFGGRLYEQYF	TGTGCCAGCAGCTTCGGCGGCCGCCTCTACGAGCAGTACTTC
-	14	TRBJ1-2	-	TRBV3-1	CASSQEASMKGYTF	TGTGCCAGCAGCCAAGAGGCTTCTATGAAAGGCTACACCTTC
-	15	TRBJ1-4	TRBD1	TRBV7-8	CASSSAGQGDEKLFF	TGTGCCAGCAGCTCTGCGGGACAGGGGGATGAAAAACTGTTTTTT
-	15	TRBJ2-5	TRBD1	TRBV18	CASSPPGTGPNEQYF	TGTGCCAGCTCACCCCCCGGGACAGGCCCCAATGAGCAGTACTTC
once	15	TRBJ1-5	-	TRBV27	CASTKDSFSNQPQHF	TGTGCCAGCACCAAGGACAGCTTTAGCAATCAGCCCCAGCATTTT
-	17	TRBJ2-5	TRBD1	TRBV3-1	CASSQDRTGRDQETQYF	TGTGCCAGCAGCCAAGATCGGACAGGGAGAGACCAAGAGACCCAGTACTTC
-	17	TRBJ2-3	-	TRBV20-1	CSARITPRVESTDTQYF	TGCAGTGCTAGGATAACGCCCAGGGTTGAAAGCACAGATACGCAGTATTTT
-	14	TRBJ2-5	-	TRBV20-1	CSARGARNQETQYF	TGCAGTGCTAGAGGGGCTCGAAATCAAGAGACCCAGTACTTC
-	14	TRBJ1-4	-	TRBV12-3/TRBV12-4	CASSFGTRGEKLFF	TGTGCCAGCAGTTTCGGGACCCGTGGTGAAAAACTGTTTTTT
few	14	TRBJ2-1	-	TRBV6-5	CASSPGGVYNEQFF	TGTGCCAGCAGTCCGGGTGGGGTCTACAATGAGCAGTTCTTC
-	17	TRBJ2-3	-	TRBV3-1	CASSRSGSIPPTDTQYF	TGTGCCAGCAGCCGAAGCGGCTCCATCCCCCCCACAGATACGCAGTATTTT
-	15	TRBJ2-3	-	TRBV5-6	CASSFTVPSTDTQYF	TGTGCCAGCAGCTTCACGGTTCCTAGCACAGATACGCAGTATTTT
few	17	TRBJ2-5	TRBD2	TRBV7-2	CASSLGLAGQNTETQYF	TGTGCCAGCAGCTTAGGACTAGCGGGACAGAATACCGAGACCCAGTACTTC
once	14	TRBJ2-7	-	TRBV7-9	CASSLLENSYEQYF	TGCGCCAGCAGCTTACTAGAAAACTCATACGAGCAGTACTTC
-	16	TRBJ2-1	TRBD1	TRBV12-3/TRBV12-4	CASSLIGGKNYNEQFF	TGTGCCAGCAGTTTAATAGGGGGCAAAAACTACAATGAGCAGTTCTTC
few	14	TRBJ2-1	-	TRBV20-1	CSATRRRGGNEQFF	TGCAGTGCTACCAGGCGGCGAGGGGGCAATGAGCAGTTCTTC
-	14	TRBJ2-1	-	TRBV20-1	CSARVDWGYNEQFF	TGCAGTGCTAGAGTAGATTGGGGCTACAATGAGCAGTTCTTC
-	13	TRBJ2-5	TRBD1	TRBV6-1	CASSVDRAETQYF	TGTGCCAGCAGTGTGGACAGGGCTGAGACCCAGTACTTC
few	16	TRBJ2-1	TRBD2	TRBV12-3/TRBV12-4	CASSPPGLASYNEQFF	TGTGCCAGCAGTCCACCGGGACTAGCTAGTTACAATGAGCAGTTCTTC
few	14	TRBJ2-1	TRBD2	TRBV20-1	CSARERGGYNEQFF	TGCAGTGCTAGAGAGCGGGGGGGGTACAATGAGCAGTTCTTC
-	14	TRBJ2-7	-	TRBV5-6	CASSLLRRSYEQYF	TGTGCCAGCAGCTTGCTCCGGCGGTCCTACGAGCAGTACTTC
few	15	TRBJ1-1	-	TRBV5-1	CASSLGRGGWTEAFF	TGCGCCAGCAGCTTGGGGCGGGGAGGGTGGACTGAAGCTTTCTTT
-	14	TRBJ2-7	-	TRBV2	CASSEGLSSYEQYF	TGTGCCAGCAGTGAGGGGCTATCCTCCTACGAGCAGTACTTC
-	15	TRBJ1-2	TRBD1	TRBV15	CATSREQGANYGYTF	TGTGCCACCAGCAGAGAACAGGGGGCGAACTATGGCTACACCTTC
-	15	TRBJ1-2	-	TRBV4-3	CASSHHPGANYGYTF	TGCGCCAGCAGCCACCATCCGGGCGCTAACTATGGCTACACCTTC
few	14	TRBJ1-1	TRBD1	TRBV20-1	CSARAGGMNTEAFF	TGCAGTGCTAGAGCAGGGGGGATGAACACTGAAGCTTTCTTT
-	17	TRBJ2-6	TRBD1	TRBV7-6	CASSSGQGARGANVLTF	TGTGCCAGCAGCTCGGGACAGGGGGCGCGTGGGGCCAACGTCCTGACTTTC
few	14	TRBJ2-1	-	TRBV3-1	CASSQSLVGNEQFF	TGTGCCAGCAGCCAGTCACTAGTGGGCAATGAGCAGTTCTTC
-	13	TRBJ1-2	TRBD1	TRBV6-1	CASRQGSISGYTF	TGTGCCAGCCGACAGGGAAGTATCTCTGGCTACACCTTC
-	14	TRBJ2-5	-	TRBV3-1	CASSQVDLQETQYF	TGTGCCAGCAGCCAAGTGGACCTCCAGGAGACCCAGTACTTC
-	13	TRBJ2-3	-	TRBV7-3	CASSTRRTDTQYF	TGTGCCAGCAGCACCCGTAGGACAGATACGCAGTATTTT
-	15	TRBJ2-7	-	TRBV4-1	CASSQDPWTLYEQYF	TGCGCCAGCAGCCAAGATCCCTGGACTCTCTACGAGCAGTACTTC
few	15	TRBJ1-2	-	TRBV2	CASTNRGDLIYGYTF	TGTGCCAGCACTAACCGGGGAGATCTGATCTATGGCTACACCTTC
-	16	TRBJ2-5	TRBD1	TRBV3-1	CASSPRGGSNLETQYF	TGTGCCAGCAGCCCTCGAGGGGGCAGCAATTTGGAGACCCAGTACTTC
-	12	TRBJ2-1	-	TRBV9	CASSVVHNEQFF	TGTGCCAGCAGCGTAGTTCACAATGAGCAGTTCTTC
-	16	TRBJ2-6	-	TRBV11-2	CAGSIVGFSGANVLTF	TGTGCCGGCAGCATAGTAGGGTTTTCTGGGGCCAACGTCCTGACTTTC
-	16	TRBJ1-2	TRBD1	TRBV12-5	CASGLVGGQGNYGYIF	TGTGCTAGTGGTTTGGTAGGGGGACAGGGGAACTATGGCTACATCTTC
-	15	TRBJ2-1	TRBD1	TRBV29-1	CSAVGQGSSYNEQFF	TGCAGCGCCGTAGGACAGGGAAGCTCCTACAATGAGCAGTTCTTC
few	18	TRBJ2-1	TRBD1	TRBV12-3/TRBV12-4	CASTPAGFRDREYNEQFF	TGTGCCAGCACCCCAGCGGGTTTTCGGGACAGGGAATACAATGAGCAGTTCTTC
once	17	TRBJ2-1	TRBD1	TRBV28	CASSLWFQGAYRNEQFF	TGTGCCAGCAGTTTGTGGTTCCAGGGGGCTTATAGGAATGAGCAGTTCTTC
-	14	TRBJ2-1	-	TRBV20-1	CSARDRTALNEQFF	TGCAGTGCTAGAGATAGGACAGCGCTCAATGAGCAGTTCTTC
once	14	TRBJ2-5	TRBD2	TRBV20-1	CSARTGGGANEQYF	TGCAGTGCGCGCACGGGCGGGGGGGCCAATGAGCAGTACTTC
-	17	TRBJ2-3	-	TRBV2	CASSDSQLRVSTDTQYF	TGTGCCAGCAGTGACTCGCAGCTGAGAGTTAGCACAGATACGCAGTATTTT
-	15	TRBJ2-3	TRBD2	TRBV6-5	CASRPLGGSTDTQYF	TGTGCCAGCAGACCCCTCGGGGGGAGCACAGATACGCAGTATTTT
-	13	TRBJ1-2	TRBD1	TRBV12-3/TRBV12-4	CASSLRGQGGYTF	TGTGCCAGCAGCCTCAGGGGGCAAGGTGGCTACACCTTC
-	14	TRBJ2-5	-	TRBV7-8	CASSESGAAETQYF	TGTGCCAGCAGCGAATCGGGGGCAGCGGAGACCCAGTACTTC
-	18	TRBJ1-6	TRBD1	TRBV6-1	CASRARGGQGARDSPLHF	TGTGCCAGCAGGGCAAGGGGCGGACAGGGGGCGAGAGACTCACCCCTCCACTTT
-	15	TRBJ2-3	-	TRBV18	CASSPALYEADTQYF	TGTGCCAGCTCACCTGCGCTCTATGAGGCAGATACGCAGTATTTT
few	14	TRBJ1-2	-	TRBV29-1	CSVEDIGNNYGYTF	TGCAGCGTTGAAGATATAGGCAATAACTATGGCTACACCTTC
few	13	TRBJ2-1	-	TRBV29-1	CSVEALVYNEQFF	TGCAGCGTTGAGGCACTAGTGTACAATGAGCAGTTCTTC